The 5 T cell receptor beta chains reported below all come from one sample, sequenced in a study of cytomegalovirus exposure and HLA in healthy donors (dated by TCRdb to the late 2010s). Library creation used the immunoSEQ multiplex PCR assay. A mixture of 60 forward primers for TCR Vbeta segments and 13 reverse primers for TCR Jbeta segments was used in the multiplex PCR. TCRdb retrieved this table from immuneACCESS and kept in-frame rearrangements only. Not all clones are present; in checked studies, unresolved V genes account for under half, and no reason is known for the remainder. Within this sample are about 170,000 clones, with about 85% of them counted one time only. The biggest ten clones account for less than 2.5% of the sample. Sequencing input: PBMCs. These receptors were collected from a man younger than 35 in good health and CMV-seropositive.

The chain uses TRBV2 and TRBJ2-5; 11 positions agree with TRBD2. The length of the CDR3 is 15 residues. Per the germline V gene, CDR1 is SNHLY and CDR2 is FYNNEI. Germline trimming cut 5 bases from V and 3 bases from J; bases unmatched to any gene: 5. Here the CDR3 DNA reads TGTGCCAGCAGTCCGGGACTAGCGGTAAAAGAGACCCAGTACTTC. As protein: CASSPGLAVKETQYF. Full variable domain (remainder filled in from reference TRBV2 and TRBJ2-5): EPEVTQTPSHQVTQMGQEVILRCVPISNHLYFYWYRQILGQKVEFLVSFYNNEISEKSEIFDDQFSVERPDGSNFTLKIRSTKLEDSAMYFCASSPGLAVKETQYFGPGTRLLVL.

V usage is TRBV6-1 and J usage is TRBJ2-5; D uncertain. CDR1 and CDR2 (germline): MNHNS, SASEGT. The V end was cut by 6 bases, the J end by 5 bases, with 16 bases between. The CDR3 length is 14 residues. The CDR3 protein is CASSALGRRETQYF. CDR3 DNA: TGTGCCAGCAGCGCCTTGGGCCGCCGGGAGACCCAGTACTTC.

CDR3 bases: TGTGCCAGCAAGGTGGGACAGGGAAGCTACGAGCAGTACTTC. Translation: CASKVGQGSYEQYF. The V call is TRBV6-1, the J call TRBJ2-7; 9 bases match TRBD1. Germline V gene lookup returns CDR1 MNHNS and CDR2 SASEGT. The junction had 7 bases not matched to a gene; V was cut back by 7 bases and J by 3 bases. This CDR3 spans 14 amino acids.

There are a few counts of this clone. The chain joins TRBV6-6 to TRBJ1-1; 11 bases align to TRBD1. The CDR3 contains 15 residues. V shed 4 bases, J shed 6 bases, and the junction held 7 bases outside the gene matches. In germline, CDR1 is MNHNY, CDR2 SVGAGI (reference sequence). Here the CDR3 DNA reads TGTGCCAGCAGTTGGACAGGGGGCGAATCGGCTGAAGCTTTCTTT. It is translated as CASSWTGGESAEAFF.

CDR3 coding DNA: TGTGCCAGCAGGAAATTTACAGAGACACAAGAGACCCAGTACTTC. This gives the protein CASRKFTETQETQYF. The chain employs TRBV6-1 and TRBJ2-5; D gene unclear. V shed 6 bases and J shed 2 bases, with 16 bases lying between them. This CDR3 is 15 amino acids long. In germline, CDR1 is MNHNS, CDR2 SASEGT.